The 17 T cell receptor beta chains in this list originate from one sample, sequenced in a study of T cell repertoires in cytomegalovirus infection. TCRdb ran MiXCR on the reads and lists one entry per CDR3 protein. This sample has roughly 230,000 distinct CDR3 sequences, with roughly 23% found just once. The specimen was CD8+ T cells from PBMCs. All receptors come from a human donor in good health (CMV status not recorded). Some clones in this sample may be carry-over from other donors' samples.

V usage is TRBV27 and J usage is TRBJ2-1; 7 nucleotides match TRBD2. The CDR3 is made up of 15 amino acids. Germline-derived CDR1 and CDR2 are MNHEY and SMNVEV (reference sequence). V lost 8 bases, J lost 0 bases, and 7 bases stayed unmatched. CDR3 sequence (DNA): TGTGCCAGCTCCCGGGACTACTTCTCCTACAATGAGCAGTTCTTC. Amino acid sequence: CASSRDYFSYNEQFF.

Only a few counts were recorded for this clonotype. This chain uses TRBV7-6 with TRBJ1-1; 9 bases are shared with TRBD1. The V and J ends lost 4 bases and 3 bases, in that order; junction bases with no gene match: 3. Germline V CDR1 and CDR2: SGHVS, FNYEAQ. CDR3 length equals 14 residues. The CDR3 DNA follows: TGTGCCAGCAGCTCACAGGGGGCGGACACTGAAGCTTTCTTT. Translating it yields CASSSQGADTEAFF.

This clonotype showed up many times. This chain links TRBV6-1 with TRBJ1-1; the match to TRBD1 covers 8 bases. The CDR3 has 12 amino acids. V was pared by 6 bases and J by 5 bases, with 2 bases of the junction left unmatched. Germline CDR1 is MNHNS and CDR2 is SASEGT. Here the CDR3 reads CASSDRGTEAFF. The CDR3 DNA sequence: TGTGCCAGCAGCGACAGGGGTACTGAAGCTTTCTTT.

The genes are TRBV29-1 and TRBJ2-7; TRBD2 agrees at 9 bases. This CDR3 is 14 amino acids long. Per the germline V gene, CDR1 is SQVTM and CDR2 is ANQGSEA. Unmatched junction bases numbered 9, after V lost 3 bases and J lost 6 bases. CDR3 loop: CSVDAGTSSIEQYF. The CDR3 DNA reads as TGCAGCGTTGACGCCGGGACTAGCTCTATCGAGCAGTACTTC.

This clonotype was counted between two and nine times. The CDR3, as DNA: TGTGCCAGCAGCTTACCCCGAGTAGAGACCGGGGAGCTGTTTTTT. Its protein product is CASSLPRVETGELFF. The chain has TRBV7-9 and TRBJ2-2, with unresolved D. V was cut by 2 bases and J by 5 bases, with 12 bases left in between. Germline V gives CDR1 SEHNR, CDR2 FQNEAQ (reference sequence). The CDR3 has 15 residues. Full variable domain (outside the CDR3, taken from reference TRBV7-9 and TRBJ2-2): DTGVSQNPRHKITKRGQNVTFRCDPISEHNRLYWYRQTLGQGPEFLTYFQNEAQLEKSRLLSDRFSAERPKGSFSTLEIQRTEQGDSAMYLCASSLPRVETGELFFGEGSRLTVL.

At least ten counts were recorded for this clonotype. The genes are TRBV5-1 and TRBJ2-7; no reliable D call. Germline-derived CDR1 and CDR2 are SGHRS and YFSETQ. V lost 5 bases and J 2 bases, leaving 14 bases between the germline ends. This CDR3 region has 14 residues. The CDR3 loop reads CASSWALKTYEQYF. In DNA, the CDR3 is TGCGCCAGCAGTTGGGCCCTGAAAACCTACGAGCAGTACTTC.

V gene TRBV19 combines with J gene TRBJ1-1; TRBD1 agrees at 8 bases. The V gene end was trimmed by 8 bases and the J gene end by 6 bases; junction bases not matched to a gene: 5. The germline V gene encodes CDR1 LNHDA and CDR2 SQIVND (reference sequence). This CDR3 spans 12 amino acids. The chain's CDR3 is CASRTGWAEAFF. The CDR3 DNA follows: TGTGCCAGTCGGACAGGGTGGGCTGAAGCTTTCTTT. Full variable domain (remainder filled in from reference TRBV19 and TRBJ1-1): DGGITQSPKYLFRKEGQNVTLSCEQNLNHDAMYWYRQDPGQGLRLIYYSQIVNDFQKGDIAEGYSVSREKKESFPLTVTSAQKNPTAFYLCASRTGWAEAFFGQGTRLTVV.

V is TRBV20-1 and J is TRBJ2-3; D perhaps matches TRBD1 (6 bases). This CDR3 has 14 residues. The V gene lost 6 bases and the J gene lost 4 bases, with 17 bases spanning the gap. The germline V gene encodes CDR1 DFQATT and CDR2 SNEGSKA (reference sequence). CDR3 in amino acids: CSAELPTGSDTQYF. As DNA, the CDR3 is TGCAGTGCCGAGCTACCCACAGGGTCAGATACGCAGTATTTT.

V and J are TRBV28 and TRBJ2-1; D unclear. The CDR3 consists of 11 residues. Germline-derived CDR1 and CDR2 are MDHEN and SYDVKM. V lost 7 bases, J lost 8 bases, and 9 bases lay in between. CDR3 sequence: CASNALDEQFF. CDR3 DNA: TGTGCCAGCAATGCACTGGATGAGCAGTTCTTC.

There are many counts of this clonotype. V usage is TRBV20-1 and J usage is TRBJ1-6, with D unclear. Trimming took 0 bases from V and 10 from J, leaving 13 bases between them. The CDR3 loop spans 14 amino acids. Germline V lookup: CDR1 DFQATT, CDR2 SNEGSKA (reference sequence). DNA of the CDR3: TGCAGTGCTAGAGATTCCTCGATCGGGTCACCCCTCCACTTT. Translated: CSARDSSIGSPLHF.

The chain couples TRBV20-1 to TRBJ2-7; TRBD2 matches at 7 bases. V was pared by 1 base and J by 1 base, with 1 base of the junction left unmatched. This CDR3 contains 13 residues. The V gene's germline CDR1 is DFQATT and CDR2 SNEGSKA (reference sequence). The DNA of the CDR3 is TGCAGTGCTAGAGTGGGACTATCCTACGAGCAGTACTTC. This translates into CSARVGLSYEQYF.

V gene TRBV20-1 combines with J gene TRBJ1-6; D not resolved. This CDR3 has 14 amino acids. Germline V gene sequence: CDR1 DFQATT, CDR2 SNEGSKA (reference sequence). The CDR3 loop is CMPGPSSYNSPLHF. The CDR3 bases are TGCATGCCAGGTCCAAGCTCCTATAATTCACCCCTCCACTTT.

This clonotype showed up just a few times. This chain joins TRBV7-9 and TRBJ2-3; D not resolved. CDR1 is SEHNR and CDR2 is FQNEAQ in the germline V gene (reference sequence). V gave up 5 bases and J gave up 5 bases, with 11 bases separating them. CDR3 length equals 13 residues. CDR3 sequence (DNA): TGTGCCAGCAGCACTCGGACCCGAGATACGCAGTATTTT. It specifies CASSTRTRDTQYF. Using reference TRBV7-9 and TRBJ2-3 for the parts outside the CDR3, the full variable domain is DTGVSQNPRHKITKRGQNVTFRCDPISEHNRLYWYRQTLGQGPEFLTYFQNEAQLEKSRLLSDRFSAERPKGSFSTLEIQRTEQGDSAMYLCASSTRTRDTQYFGPGTRLTVL.

In this sample, this clonotype turned up a few times. The rearrangement links TRBV29-1 to TRBJ1-1; the D is unclear. Looked up from germline, CDR1 is SQVTM and CDR2 is ANQGSEA. V was clipped by 3 bases and J by 8 bases, with 10 bases between them. The CDR3 is 11 residues long. CDR3 nucleotides: TGCAGCGTTGAGGATCACGTAGAAGCTTTCTTT. This translates into CSVEDHVEAFF.

DNA of the CDR3: TGCAGTGCTAGTGAACATCTAGCATTGGGGCCAGATACGCAGTATTTT. Translation gives CSASEHLALGPDTQYF. This rearrangement joins TRBV20-1 to TRBJ2-3, with D perhaps assigned TRBD1 or TRBD2 (5 bases each). CDR1 is DFQATT, CDR2 SNEGSKA, per germline (reference sequence). Trimming stripped 3 bases from V and 4 bases from J, with 20 bases between. CDR3 length: 16 amino acids.

V is TRBV20-1 and J is TRBJ1-2, with TRBD1 as a possible D gene (5 bases). Germline CDR1 DFQATT, CDR2 SNEGSKA (reference sequence). V dropped 1 base and J dropped 4 bases, with 13 bases sitting between them. The CDR3 is made up of 14 amino acids. Here the CDR3 DNA reads TGCAGTGCTAGAGTTTCAGGGTTTGTCTATGGCTACACCTTC. It translates to CSARVSGFVYGYTF.

This clonotype was found a few times. The rearrangement joins TRBV20-1 to TRBJ2-7, with D possibly being TRBD2 (7 bases). CDR1 DFQATT and CDR2 SNEGSKA come from the germline V gene (reference sequence). V lost 0 bases and J 3 bases, leaving 18 bases between the germline ends. This CDR3 has 16 residues. The CDR3 loop reads CSARDLGGLRFYEQYF. In nucleotides, the CDR3 is TGCAGTGCTAGAGATCTGGGGGGGCTAAGGTTCTACGAGCAGTACTTC.